This TCR beta chain is from a study of shared clonotypes between healthy human individuals. Study-level findings and limits: How much donors shared clonotypes was expected to be affected by sequencing depth. There were few donors, and this limited the genetic and exposure-history diversity represented.

Germline CDR1 reads MDHEN; CDR2 reads SYDVKM. V was cut by 4 bases and J by 4 bases, with 22 bases left in between. The CDR3 spans 18 residues. Deep-level running was used for the assay. Assay: immunoSEQ multiplex PCR; the TCRdb copy retains only in-frame clones and omits some. The sample contains some 500,000 clones, 79% of which appear only once. As to this clone: The antigen is undetermined.

This sequence joins TRBV28 and TRBJ2-2; perhaps TRBD2 as D (5 bases). The sequenced sample consisted of PBMCs. The sequence was collected from a woman aged 40 to 55 in good health. Some clones in this sample may be carry-over from other donors' samples. CDR3 loop: CASSSRAGRWGSTGELFF. CDR3 sequence (DNA): TGTGCCAGCAGTTCGAGGGCTGGTCGGTGGGGATCCACCGGGGAGCTGTTTTTT.